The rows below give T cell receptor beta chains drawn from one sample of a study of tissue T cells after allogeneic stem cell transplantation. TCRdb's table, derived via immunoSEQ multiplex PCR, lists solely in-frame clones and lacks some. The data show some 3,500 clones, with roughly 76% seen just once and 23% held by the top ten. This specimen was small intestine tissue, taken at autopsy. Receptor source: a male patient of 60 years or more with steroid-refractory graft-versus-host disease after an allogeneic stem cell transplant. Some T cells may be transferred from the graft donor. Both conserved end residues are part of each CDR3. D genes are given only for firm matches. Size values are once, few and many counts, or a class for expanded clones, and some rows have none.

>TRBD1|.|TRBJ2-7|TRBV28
TGTGCCAGCAGTTTTCAGGGGGCCTACGAGCAGTACTTC
CASSFQGAYEQYF
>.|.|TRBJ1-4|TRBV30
TGTGCCTGGAGTAGACGGGGATGGCGTGAAAAACTGTTTTTT
CAWSRRGWREKLFF
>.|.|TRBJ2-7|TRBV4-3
TGCGCCAGCAGCCAAGATATAGGAAGGGGCTACGAGCAGTACTTC
CASSQDIGRGYEQYF
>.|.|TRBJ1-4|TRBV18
TGTGCCAGCTCACCACTCAACAGGCCTAATGAAAAACTGTTTTTT
CASSPLNRPNEKLFF
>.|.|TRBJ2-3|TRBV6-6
TGTGCCAGCAGTTATGACTTTACAGATACGCAGTATTTT
CASSYDFTDTQYF
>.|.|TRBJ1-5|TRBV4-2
TGTGCCAGCAGCCAAGATAAGGGGGATAATCAGCCCCAGCATTTT
CASSQDKGDNQPQHF
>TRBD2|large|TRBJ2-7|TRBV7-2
TGTGCCAGCAGCCGGCCAGCGGGGGATGGCGAGCAGTACTTC
CASSRPAGDGEQYF
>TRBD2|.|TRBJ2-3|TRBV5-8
TGTGCCAGCAGCCGGGGGGGCGAGGATACGCAGTATTTT
CASSRGGEDTQYF
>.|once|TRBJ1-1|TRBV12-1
TGTGCCAGCAGCCCCACCCCGTCTTTTAGGGACACTGAAGCTTTCTTT
CASSPTPSFRDTEAFF
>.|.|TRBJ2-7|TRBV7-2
TGTGCCAGCAAGGCAACCGGGGGTCGCTCCTCCTACGAGCAGTACTTC
CASKATGGRSSYEQYF
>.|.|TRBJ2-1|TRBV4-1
TGCGCCAGCAGCCAAGATGATGGGTTCTACAATGAGCAGTTCTTC
CASSQDDGFYNEQFF
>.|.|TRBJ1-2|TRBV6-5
TGTGCCAGCAGGCCGCAAACAGGGCTGGCCTATGGCTACACCTTC
CASRPQTGLAYGYTF
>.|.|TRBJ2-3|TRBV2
TGTGCCAGAGGAGAGGGCACGTCTAGCACAGATACGCAGTATTTT
CARGEGTSSTDTQYF
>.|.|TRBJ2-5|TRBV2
TGTGCCAGCAGTGGGGGCAGGGAAGAGACCCAGTACTTC
CASSGGREETQYF
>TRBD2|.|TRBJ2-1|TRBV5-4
TGTGCCAGCAGCAGAGGACTAGCGGGGGGCCAGGGGAATGAGCAGTTCTTC
CASSRGLAGGQGNEQFF
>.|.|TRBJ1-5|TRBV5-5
TGTGCCAGCAGCTTGGGACTGAACAATCAGCCCCAGCATTTT
CASSLGLNNQPQHF